The clone carrying this TCR beta chain has a single count. Antigen unknown. 60 Vbeta and 13 Jbeta primers were used in PCR. Method: immunoSEQ multiplex PCR; TCRdb's copy keeps in-frame clones and lacks some. Here the sample spans about 130,000 clones, around three quarters being singletons. These data belong to a study of cytomegalovirus exposure and HLA in healthy donors. Study background: Clustering assigned about four fifths of the approximately 400 genotyped donors to the Caucasian-associated ancestry cluster.

Overall study results and limits: Further analysis was carried out later, and it showed several of the most significant clusters appearing linked to common viral pathogens. TCR beta sequences reportedly predicted most subjects' HLA-A and HLA-B alleles accurately. Earlier analysis found most TCR beta V segments productive about 87% or about 30% of the time.

The CDR3 extends over 13 amino acids. The V segment lost 6 bases and the J segment 2 bases; nucleotides outside the gene matches: 4. Germline lookup yields CDR1 MNHEY and CDR2 SVGAGI. Material for sequencing was PBMCs. The source is a woman in her 50s in good health and CMV-seronegative. The chain links TRBV6-5 to TRBJ2-7; 7 positions agree with TRBD1. CDR3 sequence reads: CASRRTGAYEQYF. The DNA for the CDR3 is TGTGCCAGCAGAAGAACAGGGGCCTACGAGCAGTACTTC.